Listed below are T cell receptor beta chains from one sample, sequenced in a study of control samples from healthy donors and cancer patients. Using immunoSEQ multiplex PCR, the repertoire was profiled, and TCRdb retains in-frame clones only, with some absent. The table has 150,000 to 200,000 clones, approximately 86% seen once. Input material: blood. Source of these receptors: a woman in her twenties or thirties in good health. CDR3s include the opening cysteine and the closing phenylalanine or tryptophan. A D gene is named only where the DNA matches it firmly. The size of a clone is reported for some rows only, either as once, few or many, or as a class for expanded clones.

>.|TRBJ2-5|TRBV7-8|.
TGTGCCAGCAGCTTAGGTACGGGGACTCCAGGGACCCAGTACTTC
CASSLGTGTPGTQYF
>.|TRBJ2-5|TRBV21-1|.
TGTGCCAGCAGCAAAGCGGAAGATTTAAGGACTAGCGGGACCCAGTACTTC
CASSKAEDLRTSGTQYF
>.|TRBJ1-1|TRBV5-6|.
TGTGCCAGCAGCTTAAGATTGGGGACTCAGGGCACTGAAGCTTTCTTT
CASSLRLGTQGTEAFF
>.|TRBJ2-4|TRBV10-2|.
TGCGCCACCAGACAGGGACTAGCCAAAAACATTCAGTACTTC
CATRQGLAKNIQYF
>.|TRBJ2-5|TRBV7-6|.
TGTGCCAGCAGCTTATCCGGTCTAGAGACCCAGTACTTC
CASSLSGLETQYF
>.|TRBJ2-3|TRBV4-2|few
TGTGCCAGCAGCCAAGCGGGGAGCGGGTCTTCCACAGATACGCAGTATTTT
CASSQAGSGSSTDTQYF
>.|TRBJ1-2|TRBV7-8|.
TGTGCCAGCAGTGACTATAGAGGGGACTCTGGTGGAGGCTACACCTTC
CASSDYRGDSGGGYTF
>TRBD1|TRBJ2-2|TRBV19|few
TGTGCCAGTAGCCACAGGGGCGACACCGGGGAGCTGTTTTTT
CASSHRGDTGELFF
>.|TRBJ2-3|TRBV7-9|.
TGTGCCAGCAGCTTAGTACGGGGGCGGGACACAGATACGCAGTATTTT
CASSLVRGRDTDTQYF
>TRBD1|TRBJ2-7|TRBV19|.
TGTGCCAGTAGTACCCGGACAGGGCAGTCCTACGAGCAGTACTTC
CASSTRTGQSYEQYF
>TRBD2|TRBJ2-7|TRBV4-1|.
TGCGCCAGCAGCCAAGGGACTAGCGGCTACGAGCAGTACTTC
CASSQGTSGYEQYF
>.|TRBJ2-7|TRBV28|.
TGTGCCAGCAGGGGGGATAGCGCAGTCGCCGAGCAGTACTTC
CASRGDSAVAEQYF
>.|TRBJ2-7|TRBV7-2|.
TGTGCCAGCAGCTTAGTCCCAAGCTCCTACGAGCAGTACTTC
CASSLVPSSYEQYF
>.|TRBJ1-2|TRBV5-6|.
TGTGCCAGCAGCTTGGAAGGGGCTCCATATGGCTACACCTTC
CASSLEGAPYGYTF
>.|TRBJ2-2|TRBV9|.
TGTGCCAGCAGCGTAGGGACAGCAACCACCGGGGAGCTGTTTTTT
CASSVGTATTGELFF
>TRBD1|TRBJ2-7|TRBV18|.
TGTGCCAGCTCAACTTACCGGGACAGCTACGAGCAGTACTTC
CASSTYRDSYEQYF
>.|TRBJ1-5|TRBV28|.
TGTGCCAGCAGTTTGCTCCGGGACGGGAATCAGCCCCAGCATTTT
CASSLLRDGNQPQHF
>.|TRBJ2-7|TRBV5-4|many
TGTGCCAGCAGCTTTCAGGCGGGCTCCTACGAGCAGTACTTC
CASSFQAGSYEQYF
>TRBD1|TRBJ1-5|TRBV30|few
TGTGCCTGGGGACAGGGGCACAATCAGCCCCAGCATTTT
CAWGQGHNQPQHF
>.|TRBJ2-1|TRBV27|once
TGTGCCAGCAGTCCGGCTAGCTCCTACAATGAGCAGTTCTTC
CASSPASSYNEQFF
>.|TRBJ2-7|TRBV11-3|.
TGTGCCAGCAGCCCCGTCGTACACGGGCAGTACTTC
CASSPVVHGQYF
>TRBD2|TRBJ2-3|TRBV2|.
TGTGCCAGCAGGTTTGGCGGGAGTCTTACAGATACGCAGTATTTT
CASRFGGSLTDTQYF
>TRBD1|TRBJ2-2|TRBV30|.
TGTGCCTGGATCTACAGGGGCACCGGGGAGCTGTTTTTT
CAWIYRGTGELFF